The clone carrying this TCR beta chain was recorded at least ten times. The antigen is unknown. Investigators profiled TCR beta VDJ and CDR3 from genomic DNA template. MiXCR was run by TCRdb on the reads, yielding one entry per CDR3 protein. The data contain a few hundred thousand distinct CDR3 sequences, 60% to 65% of them singletons. The V and J ends lost 2 bases and 4 bases respectively, with 11 bases between them. The CDR3 consists of 14 residues. Germline V CDR1 and CDR2: SGHRS, YFSETQ. This record belongs to a study of CD8+CD57+ T cells in acquired aplastic anemia. Study-wide context: As sequenced from healthy donors, CD4+ cells averaged around 10 million reads.

The study, taken as a whole, reports: The study found no significant CD8+ Simpson's diversity difference between patients and controls. There were roughly 28 CD8+ CDR3 sequences that occurred in both patients and controls.

The chain combines TRBV5-1 with TRBJ2-3; no reliable D call. The sequencing sample was made of sorted CD4+, CD8+, or CD8+CD57+ T cells (not recorded which) from PBMCs. This clonotype was obtained from a human donor in good health. The CDR3: CASSFLSVADTQYF. The DNA of the CDR3 is TGCGCCAGCAGCTTCCTAAGTGTCGCAGATACGCAGTATTTT.